This entry lists 25 T cell receptor beta chains sequenced from one sample in a study of blood T cell repertoires in COVID-19. The protocol was immunoSEQ multiplex PCR, while the TCRdb copy is restricted to in-frame clones and leaves out a portion. The table lists about 220,000 clones, 84% of them singletons. The source material was peripheral blood. The receptors derive from a young man with active or convalescent COVID-19.

The chain recombines TRBV7-2 with TRBJ2-5, with 7 bases lining up with TRBD2. This CDR3 has 14 amino acids. V was clipped by 1 base and J by 1 base; unmatched bases: 0. Germline assignment: CDR1 SGHTA and CDR2 FQGNSA. The CDR3 region is CASSLGTSQETQYF. In DNA form, the CDR3 reads TGTGCCAGCAGCTTAGGGACTAGCCAAGAGACCCAGTACTTC.

This clone was counted a single time. The chain couples TRBV27 to TRBJ2-7, with 9 bases that match TRBD2. This CDR3 is 16 amino acids long. In germline, CDR1 is MNHEY, CDR2 SMNVEV (reference sequence). V lost 2 bases to trimming and J lost 8 bases; unmatched junction nucleotides: 13. The CDR3 nucleotides read TGTGCCAGCAGTTTAGAAGATCGGGTAGCGGGAGTGAAGCAGTACTTC. Translation: CASSLEDRVAGVKQYF.

This clone was seen a single time. The chain joins TRBV5-1 to TRBJ2-2, with D possibly matching TRBD1 (6 bases). The CDR3 is made up of 15 amino acids. CDR1 SGHRS and CDR2 YFSETQ come from the germline V gene. V gave up 4 bases and J gave up 3 bases, with 13 bases separating them. As DNA, the CDR3 is TGCGCCAGCAGCCGCGACGGACAGTACACCGGGGAGCTGTTTTTT. This sequence encodes CASSRDGQYTGELFF.

The V and J genes are TRBV5-1 and TRBJ2-7; the match to TRBD2 covers 10 bases. The CDR3 consists of 18 residues. The J segment lost 6 bases and the V segment lost 2 bases, leaving 17 bases of the junction unmatched. Germline CDR1 SGHRS, CDR2 YFSETQ. The CDR3 region has the DNA TGCGCCAGCAGCTTAGAACCCTTGAAGCGGGGGGGCTTCGGCGAGCAGTACTTC. Translation gives CASSLEPLKRGGFGEQYF.

The gene calls are TRBV28 and TRBJ2-7; D may be TRBD1 (5 bases). This CDR3 is built from 12 residues. V was clipped by 10 bases and J by 3 bases, with 13 bases between them. Germline V CDR1 and CDR2: MDHEN, SYDVKM. The CDR3 protein is CATKGSRYEQYF. Here the CDR3 DNA reads TGTGCCACGAAGGGGTCCCGCTACGAGCAGTACTTC.

The rearrangement joins TRBV6-4 to TRBJ2-1; 14 nucleotides line up with TRBD2. The CDR3 is 16 amino acids. Unmatched junction bases numbered 7, after V lost 5 bases and J lost 7 bases. Looked up from germline, CDR1 is MRHNA and CDR2 is SNTAGT. CDR3 sequence: CASSISGTSGSNEQFF. As DNA, the CDR3 is TGTGCCAGCAGTATATCCGGGACTAGCGGGAGTAATGAGCAGTTCTTC.

The genes are TRBV7-9 and TRBJ2-1; 9 nucleotides agree with TRBD1. Trimming took 5 bases from V and 8 from J; bases not matched to a gene: 7. CDR1 and CDR2 (germline): SEHNR, FQNEAQ (reference sequence). This CDR3 is 14 amino acids long. DNA of the CDR3: TGTGCCAGCAGCCGGGACAGGGATCTGGATGAGCAGTTCTTC. Translated: CASSRDRDLDEQFF.

The CDR3 DNA follows: TGTGCCAGCAGCGTTCTCCAACAGGGGAACACTGAAGCTTTCTTT. It is translated as CASSVLQQGNTEAFF. The V call is TRBV9, the J call TRBJ1-1; a weak D match, TRBD1 (6 bases). The CDR3 runs to 15 residues. Germline CDR1 SGDLS, CDR2 YYNGEE. Trimming left V 2 bases short and J 1 base short, with 12 bases between.

This rearrangement joins TRBV5-1 to TRBJ1-1; 11 nucleotides line up with TRBD1. The CDR3 runs to 13 residues. The germline gives CDR1 SGHRS, CDR2 YFSETQ. The V and J ends lost 6 bases and 4 bases, in that order; junction bases with no gene match: 2. CDR3 DNA: TGCGCCAGCACAGGGACAGGGGGCACTGAAGCTTTCTTT. This translates into CASTGTGGTEAFF. Together with reference TRBV5-1 and TRBJ1-1, the CDR3 gives the full variable domain: KAGVTQTPRYLIKTRGQQVTLSCSPISGHRSVSWYQQTPGQGLQFLFEYFSETQRNKGNFPGRFSGRQFSNSRSEMNVSTLELGDSALYLCASTGTGGTEAFFGQGTRLTVV.

The chain employs TRBV9 and TRBJ2-7; D might be TRBD2 (7 bases). The CDR3 loop spans 14 amino acids. Germline V lookup: CDR1 SGDLS, CDR2 YYNGEE. Trimming left V 4 bases short and J 2 bases short, with 13 bases between. The CDR3 here is CASSMGGGPYEQYF. The CDR3 DNA reads as TGTGCCAGCAGCATGGGGGGGGGCCCCTACGAGCAGTACTTC.

V and J are TRBV7-9 and TRBJ2-1, with 10 bases aligning to TRBD2. V was pared by 5 bases and J by 15 bases, with 28 bases of the junction left unmatched. Germline assignment: CDR1 SEHNR and CDR2 FQNEAQ (reference sequence). This CDR3 has 19 residues. For the CDR3, the DNA is TGTGCCAGCAGCCGCTACTTTCCCTCTAGCGGGAGAGGGGACCATACTACGTTCTTC. This translates into CASSRYFPSSGRGDHTTFF.

This clone was seen many times. V and J are TRBV12-3 or TRBV12-4 and TRBJ1-6; D might be TRBD1 (5 bases). The CDR3 totals 13 residues. Trimming cost V 3 bases and J 6 bases, with 6 bases left between them. The CDR3 DNA sequence: TGTGCCAGCAGTTTTAGGGGTAATTCACCCCTCCACTTT. Its protein is CASSFRGNSPLHF.

There are a few counts of this clone. V and J are TRBV15 and TRBJ1-2; D not certain. The CDR3 is 14 amino acids. Germline V gene data show CDR1 as LNHNV and CDR2 as YYDKDF (reference sequence). V was trimmed by 4 bases and J by 5 bases, leaving 14 bases between them. The DNA for the CDR3 is TGTGCCACCAGCAAAACCAGGATTCTTTATGGCTACACCTTC. It encodes CATSKTRILYGYTF.

The CDR3 spells CASRTGQYEQYF. In DNA form, the CDR3 reads TGTGCCAGCAGAACGGGACAGTACGAGCAGTACTTC. This rearrangement joins TRBV27 to TRBJ2-7; 7 bases are shared with TRBD1. V lost 6 bases, J lost 4 bases, and 3 bases stayed unmatched. This CDR3 has 12 residues. In germline, CDR1 is MNHEY, CDR2 SMNVEV (reference sequence).

In this sample, this clone turned up a few times. The V call is TRBV6-2 or TRBV6-3, the J call TRBJ2-3; possibly TRBD2 for D (5 bases). Trimming pared 2 bases from V and 1 base from J, leaving 10 bases between. Germline loops: CDR1 MNHEY, CDR2 SVGEGT. The CDR3 consists of 15 residues. CDR3: CASSYVSVGTDTQYF. CDR3 DNA sequence: TGTGCCAGCAGTTACGTTAGCGTAGGCACAGATACGCAGTATTTT.

The V gene is TRBV10-3, the J gene TRBJ2-7, with 8 bases fitting TRBD1. The CDR3 extends over 13 amino acids. The germline gives CDR1 ENHRY, CDR2 SYGVKD. With 5 bases clipped from V and 5 bases from J, the junction kept 5 bases outside the gene matches. The CDR3 nucleotides read TGTGCCATCAGTTCGAGGGGACAGGACGAGCAGTACTTC. It specifies CAISSRGQDEQYF.

The J gene is TRBJ1-3, the V gene TRBV6-1; no firm D call. V was clipped by 3 bases and J by 7 bases, with 13 bases between them. The CDR3 length is 14 residues. Germline loops: CDR1 MNHNS, CDR2 SASEGT. DNA of the CDR3: TGTGCCAGCAGTGACGGTAGGAGTCTCAACACCATATATTTT. Amino acid sequence: CASSDGRSLNTIYF.

The J gene is TRBJ2-7, the V gene TRBV12-3 or TRBV12-4; no firm D call. With 6 bases removed from V and 7 bases from J, the gap between germline ends came to 10 bases. This CDR3 spans 11 amino acids. The CDR3 DNA sequence: TGTGCCAGCAGCCTGAGAGCGGAGCAGTACTTC. Amino acid sequence: CASSLRAEQYF.

The chain combines TRBV7-8 with TRBJ1-6; unclear D gene. Germline V gene lookup returns CDR1 SGHVS and CDR2 FQNEAQ. CDR3 length: 16 amino acids. Trimming shortened V by 1 base and J by 4 bases, and 11 bases separated the two germline ends. The CDR3 DNA reads TGTGCCAGCAGCTTAGAACCCGGGTTGTATAATTCACCCCTCCACTTT. This codes for CASSLEPGLYNSPLHF.

The rearrangement links TRBV7-2 to TRBJ1-2; D not certain. The CDR3 covers 12 residues. Germline-derived CDR1 and CDR2 are SGHTA and FQGNSA. V lost 5 bases to trimming and J lost 8 bases, with 12 bases between them. The CDR3 nucleotides read TGTGCCAGCAGCCCCCCCTCTGTAGGCTACACCTTC. This encodes CASSPPSVGYTF.

The V call is TRBV19, the J call TRBJ1-3; a weak D match, TRBD1 (5 bases). Looked up from germline, CDR1 is LNHDA and CDR2 is SQIVND (reference sequence). Between the trimmed V and J ends, which lost 10 bases and 2 bases, there was a span of 12 bases. The CDR3 totals 13 residues. The CDR3 bases are TGTGCCACCCGCGGCAGGGCTGGAAACACCATATATTTT. This sequence encodes CATRGRAGNTIYF.

The chain employs TRBV11-2 and TRBJ2-5; 9 nucleotides line up with TRBD1. CDR1 and CDR2 from the germline V gene are SGHAT and FQNNGV. The CDR3 is made up of 14 amino acids. Trimming cost V 6 bases and J 5 bases; bases outside gene matches: 7. The CDR3 reads CASRPGTGLETQYF. Written as DNA, the CDR3 is TGTGCCAGCAGACCCGGGACAGGGTTGGAGACCCAGTACTTC.

The sample holds a few counts of this clone. The chain is built from TRBV18 and TRBJ1-6; 10 nucleotides agree with TRBD1. This CDR3 comprises 15 residues. The ends lost 5 bases at V and 8 bases at J; junction bases unmatched: 6. CDR1 KGHSH and CDR2 LQKENI come from the germline V gene. CDR3 DNA: TGTGCCAGCTCATTCGGGGGGACAGGGGATTCACCCCTCCACTTT. Translated, it gives CASSFGGTGDSPLHF.

A note on this clone: A read error may account for a junction end that differs from germline. The genes are TRBV27 and TRBJ2-2; TRBD1 agrees at 7 bases. CDR3 length equals 14 residues. From germline, CDR1 is MNHEY and CDR2 SMNVEV (reference sequence). The CDR3, as DNA: TGCGCCAGCAGACAGGGCTCGAACACCGGGGAGCTGTTTTTT. This sequence encodes CASRQGSNTGELFF.

This chain connects TRBV18 to TRBJ1-2; maybe TRBD1 (6 bases). This CDR3 spans 17 amino acids. Germline V CDR1 and CDR2: KGHSH, LQKENI. V lost 3 bases to trimming and J lost 0 bases, with 17 bases between them. The CDR3 coding sequence is TGTGCCAGCTCACCGGACAGATTACAACAAGCTAACTATGGCTACACCTTC. Translated: CASSPDRLQQANYGYTF.